The 8 T cell receptor beta chains below come from one sample, sequenced in a study of blood T cell repertoires in COVID-19. Using immunoSEQ multiplex PCR, the repertoire was profiled, and TCRdb retains in-frame clones only, with some absent. The sample contains some 75,000 clones, 75% to 95% of which appear only once. Sequenced input: peripheral blood. These receptors were obtained from a human donor in a cohort sampled during active COVID-19.

As to this clone: The same CDR3 can be traced to other DNA sequences in this sample. V is TRBV9 and J is TRBJ1-5; D uncertain. CDR1 is SGDLS, CDR2 YYNGEE, per germline. Trimming left V 5 bases short and J 4 bases short, with 10 bases between. The CDR3 sequence is 13 residues long. CDR3 in DNA: TGTGCCAGCAGTCCCCGGAGTAATCAGCCCCAGCATTTT. Residues: CASSPRSNQPQHF.

The J gene is TRBJ2-5, the V gene TRBV16; D possibly corresponds to TRBD2 (6 bases). Trimming pared 2 bases from V and 4 bases from J, leaving 23 bases between. This CDR3 region has 18 residues. From germline, CDR1 is KGHSY and CDR2 FQNENV. CDR3 sequence (DNA): TGTGCCAGCAGCCAAAGTGGGGCGGGGTTCCAGCTGGGAGAGACCCAGTACTTC. This translates into CASSQSGAGFQLGETQYF.

V and J are TRBV11-2 and TRBJ2-1; 9 bases align to TRBD2. Germline values: CDR1 SGHAT, CDR2 FQNNGV. The CDR3 spans 17 residues. Unmatched junction bases numbered 17, after V lost 5 bases and J lost 9 bases. This chain's CDR3 is CASSAPNKRGARGEQFF. CDR3 coding DNA: TGTGCCAGCAGCGCGCCTAATAAGCGGGGGGCCCGTGGTGAGCAGTTCTTC.

The gene calls are TRBV30 and TRBJ2-7; maybe TRBD2 (6 bases). V was trimmed by 3 bases and J by 6 bases, leaving 15 bases between them. There are 13 residues in the CDR3. The V gene's germline CDR1 is GTSNPN and CDR2 SVGIG (reference sequence). The chain's CDR3 is CAWRLANYREQYF. The CDR3, as DNA: TGTGCCTGGAGGCTAGCGAATTACCGCGAGCAGTACTTC. The full variable domain, rest sourced from reference TRBV30 and TRBJ2-7, is SQTIHQWPATLVQPVGSPLSLECTVEGTSNPNLYWYRQAAGRGLQLLFYSVGIGQISSEVPQNLSASRPQDRQFILSSKKLLLSDSGFYLCAWRLANYREQYFGPGTRLTVT.

V is TRBV5-4 and J is TRBJ2-3, with a possible D match to TRBD1 (5 bases). Germline lookup yields CDR1 SGHNT and CDR2 YYREEE (reference sequence). CDR3 size: 17 residues. The V end was cut by 0 bases, the J end by 7 bases, with 21 bases between. In nucleotides, the CDR3 is TGTGCCAGCAGCTTGGTGGGAAGCCTCAGCGCAGGGAATACGCAGTATTTT. It translates to CASSLVGSLSAGNTQYF.

The chain employs TRBV19 and TRBJ1-2; D unclear. Trimming stripped 2 bases from V and 8 bases from J, with 15 bases between. The CDR3 totals 14 residues. Germline V gene data show CDR1 as LNHDA and CDR2 as SQIVND (reference sequence). CDR3 residues: CASSISRSSWGYTF. DNA of the CDR3: TGTGCCAGTAGTATAAGTAGGAGCTCTTGGGGCTACACCTTC. Supplemented by reference TRBV19 and TRBJ1-2, the full variable domain reads DGGITQSPKYLFRKEGQNVTLSCEQNLNHDAMYWYRQDPGQGLRLIYYSQIVNDFQKGDIAEGYSVSREKKESFPLTVTSAQKNPTAFYLCASSISRSSWGYTFGSGTRLTVV.

The chain carries TRBV3-1 (or the pseudogene TRBV3-2) and TRBJ1-3, with TRBD1 as a possible D gene (6 bases). The CDR3 consists of 14 residues. Germline-derived CDR1 and CDR2 are LGHDT and YNNKEL (reference sequence). V was trimmed by 7 bases and J by 3 bases, leaving 13 bases between them. CDR3 sequence (DNA): TGTGCCAGCACCCGACAGGTGGATGGAAACACCATATATTTT. Amino acids: CASTRQVDGNTIYF.

The rearrangement links TRBV28 to TRBJ1-4, with D hard to call. This CDR3 is 14 amino acids long. V was clipped by 5 bases and J by 1 base, with 8 bases between them. Looked up from germline, CDR1 is MDHEN and CDR2 is SYDVKM. CDR3 loop: CASSTTGTNEKLFF. In DNA, the CDR3 is TGTGCCAGCAGTACGACGGGAACTAATGAAAAACTGTTTTTT.